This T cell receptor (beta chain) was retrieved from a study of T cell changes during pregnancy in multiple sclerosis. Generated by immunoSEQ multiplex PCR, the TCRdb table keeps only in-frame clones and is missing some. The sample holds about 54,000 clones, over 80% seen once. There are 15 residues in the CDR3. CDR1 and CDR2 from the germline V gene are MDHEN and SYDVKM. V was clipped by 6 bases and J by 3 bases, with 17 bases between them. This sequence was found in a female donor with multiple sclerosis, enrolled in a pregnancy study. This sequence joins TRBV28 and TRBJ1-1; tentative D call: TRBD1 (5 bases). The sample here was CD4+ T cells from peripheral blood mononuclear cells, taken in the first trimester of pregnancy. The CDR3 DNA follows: TGTGCCAGCAGACTCGACCCCGGGGGGGACACTGAAGCTTTCTTT. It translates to CASRLDPGGDTEAFF.